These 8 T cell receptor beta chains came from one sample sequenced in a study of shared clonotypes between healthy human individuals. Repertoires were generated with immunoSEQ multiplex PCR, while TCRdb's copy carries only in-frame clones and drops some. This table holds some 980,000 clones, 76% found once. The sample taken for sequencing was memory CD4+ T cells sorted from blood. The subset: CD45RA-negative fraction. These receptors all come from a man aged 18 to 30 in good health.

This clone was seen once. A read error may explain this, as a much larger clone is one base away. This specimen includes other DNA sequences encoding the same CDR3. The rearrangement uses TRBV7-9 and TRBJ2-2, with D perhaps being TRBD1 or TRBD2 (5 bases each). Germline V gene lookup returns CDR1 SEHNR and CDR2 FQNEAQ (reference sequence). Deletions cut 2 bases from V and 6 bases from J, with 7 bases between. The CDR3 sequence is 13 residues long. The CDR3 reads CASSLQGAGELFF. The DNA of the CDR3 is TGTGCCAGCAGCTTACAGGGAGCCGGGGAGCTGTTTTTT.

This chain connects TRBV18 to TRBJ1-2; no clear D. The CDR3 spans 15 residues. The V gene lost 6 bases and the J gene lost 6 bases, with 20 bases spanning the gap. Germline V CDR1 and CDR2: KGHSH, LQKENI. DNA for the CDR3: TGTGCCAGCTCCGGGCTGGGAGGGCGTAGAGATGGCTACACCTTC. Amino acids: CASSGLGGRRDGYTF.

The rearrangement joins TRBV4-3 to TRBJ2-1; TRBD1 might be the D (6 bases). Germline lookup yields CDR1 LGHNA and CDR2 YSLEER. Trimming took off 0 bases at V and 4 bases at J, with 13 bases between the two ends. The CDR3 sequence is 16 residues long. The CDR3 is CASSQDSTGRYNEQFF. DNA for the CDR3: TGCGCCAGCAGCCAAGATTCAACAGGGCGATACAATGAGCAGTTCTTC.

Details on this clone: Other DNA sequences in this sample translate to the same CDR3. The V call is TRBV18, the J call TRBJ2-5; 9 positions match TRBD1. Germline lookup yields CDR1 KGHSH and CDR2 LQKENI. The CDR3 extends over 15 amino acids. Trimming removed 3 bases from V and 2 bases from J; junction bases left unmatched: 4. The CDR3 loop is CASSPGTGFQETQYF. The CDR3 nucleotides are TGTGCCAGCTCACCTGGGACAGGGTTTCAAGAGACCCAGTACTTC.

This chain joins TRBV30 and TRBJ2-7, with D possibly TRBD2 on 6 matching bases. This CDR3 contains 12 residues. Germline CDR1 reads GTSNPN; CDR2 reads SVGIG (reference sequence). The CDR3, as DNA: TGTGCGTCCACCCCGCGGGGCGGCGAGCAGTACTTC. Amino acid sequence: CASTPRGGEQYF.

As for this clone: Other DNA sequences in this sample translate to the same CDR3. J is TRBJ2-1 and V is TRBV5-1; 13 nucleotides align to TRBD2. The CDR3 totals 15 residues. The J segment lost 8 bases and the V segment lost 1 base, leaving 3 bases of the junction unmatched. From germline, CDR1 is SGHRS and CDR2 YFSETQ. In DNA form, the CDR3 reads TGCGCCAGCAGCTTGAGGACTAGCGGGGGAGATGAGCAGTTCTTC. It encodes CASSLRTSGGDEQFF.

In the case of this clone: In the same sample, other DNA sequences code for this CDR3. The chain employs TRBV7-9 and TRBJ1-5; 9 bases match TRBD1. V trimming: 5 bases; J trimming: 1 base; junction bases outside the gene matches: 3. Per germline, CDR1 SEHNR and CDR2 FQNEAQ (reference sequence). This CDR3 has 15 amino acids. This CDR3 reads CASSPGQGSNQPQHF. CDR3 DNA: TGTGCCAGCAGCCCTGGACAGGGGAGCAATCAGCCCCAGCATTTT.

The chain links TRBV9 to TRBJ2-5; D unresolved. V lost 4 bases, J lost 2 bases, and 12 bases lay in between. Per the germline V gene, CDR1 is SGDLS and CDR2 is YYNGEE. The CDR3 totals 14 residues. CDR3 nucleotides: TGTGCCAGCAGCCCTCGGTCTGGGCAAGAGACCCAGTACTTC. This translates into CASSPRSGQETQYF.